This T cell receptor (beta chain) stems from a study of identical twins. Whole-study results and caveats: It was cross-sectional statistical analysis, not following the same donors, that the conclusions relied on. Among out-of-frame alpha sequences shared by twins, low generation probability occurred in excess. The abundant beta clonotypes from cord blood had fewer insertions, and memory repertoires had none of this.

Ten or more counts support this clonotype. What it binds is not known. TCRdb re-analysed the 5' RACE reads in MiXCR, keeping a single row per CDR3 protein. This sample has around 490,000 distinct CDR3 sequences, with about a fifth found just once. The CDR3 has 15 residues. The germline V gene has CDR1 MGHRA and CDR2 YSYEKL. The V and J ends lost 1 base and 4 bases, in that order; junction bases with no gene match: 5. These data also featured in a second study, about yellow fever vaccine responses in identical twins.

The specimen was CD4+ T cells sorted from blood. The receptor comes from a woman younger than 30 in good health. The chain joins TRBV4-1 to TRBJ2-5, with 8 bases fitting TRBD2. The chain's CDR3 is CASSQGLAGIETQYF. In nucleotides, the CDR3 is TGCGCCAGCAGCCAAGGGCTAGCGGGTATAGAGACCCAGTACTTC.